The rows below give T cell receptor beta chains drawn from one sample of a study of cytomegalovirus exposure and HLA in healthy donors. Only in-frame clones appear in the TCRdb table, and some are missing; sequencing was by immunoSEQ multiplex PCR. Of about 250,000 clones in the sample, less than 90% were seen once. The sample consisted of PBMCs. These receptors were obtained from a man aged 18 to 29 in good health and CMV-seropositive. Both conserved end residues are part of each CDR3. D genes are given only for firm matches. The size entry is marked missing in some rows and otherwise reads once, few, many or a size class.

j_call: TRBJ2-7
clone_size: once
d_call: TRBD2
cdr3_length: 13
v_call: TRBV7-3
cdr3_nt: TGTGCCACCGGCCCGGGGGGGGCCTACGAGCAGTACTTC
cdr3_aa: CATGPGGAYEQYF

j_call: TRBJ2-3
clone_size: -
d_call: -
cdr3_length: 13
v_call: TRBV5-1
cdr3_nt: TGCGCCAGCGGTGCTACTAGCACAGATACGCAGTATTTT
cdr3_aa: CASGATSTDTQYF

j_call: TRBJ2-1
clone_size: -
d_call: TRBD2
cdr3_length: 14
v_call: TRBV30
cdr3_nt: TGTGCCTGGAGAAGTGGTAGCGGGAACTATGAGCAGTTCTTC
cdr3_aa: CAWRSGSGNYEQFF

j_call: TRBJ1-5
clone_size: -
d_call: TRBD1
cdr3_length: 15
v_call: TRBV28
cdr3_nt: TGTGCCAGCAGATCGACAGGGGGCAGTGATCAGCCCCAGCATTTT
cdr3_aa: CASRSTGGSDQPQHF

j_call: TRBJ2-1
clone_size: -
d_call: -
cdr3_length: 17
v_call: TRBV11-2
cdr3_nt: TGTGCCAGCAGCTTAGATCTTGGGGGTTTACCATACAATGAGCAGTTCTTC
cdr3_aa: CASSLDLGGLPYNEQFF

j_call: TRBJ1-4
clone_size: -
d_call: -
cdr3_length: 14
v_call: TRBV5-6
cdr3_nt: TGTGCCAGCAGCTTAAAGGGGTTGAATGAAAAACTGTTTTTT
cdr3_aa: CASSLKGLNEKLFF

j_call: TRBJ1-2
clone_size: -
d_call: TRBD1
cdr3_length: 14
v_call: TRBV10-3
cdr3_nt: TGTGCCATCGGAGGGGACAGGGCGTACTATGGCTACACCTTC
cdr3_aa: CAIGGDRAYYGYTF

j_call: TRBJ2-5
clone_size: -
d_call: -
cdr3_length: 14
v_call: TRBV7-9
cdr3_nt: TGTGCCAGCAGCTTTAGCGGCTACCAAGAGACCCAGTACTTC
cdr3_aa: CASSFSGYQETQYF

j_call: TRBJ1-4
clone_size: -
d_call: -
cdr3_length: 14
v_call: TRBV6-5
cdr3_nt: TGTGCCAGCAGTATAGGAAACGGGGTCCAAAAACTGTTTTTT
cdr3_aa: CASSIGNGVQKLFF

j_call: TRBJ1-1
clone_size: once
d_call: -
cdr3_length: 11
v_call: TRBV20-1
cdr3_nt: TGCAGTGCTAGTAGAAGCACTGAAGCTTTCTTT
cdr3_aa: CSASRSTEAFF

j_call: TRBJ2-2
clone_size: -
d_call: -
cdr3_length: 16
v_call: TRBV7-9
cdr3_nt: TGTGCCAGCAGCCCCTCCCGGCGGGGTTACACCGGGGAGCTGTTTTTT
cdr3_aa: CASSPSRRGYTGELFF

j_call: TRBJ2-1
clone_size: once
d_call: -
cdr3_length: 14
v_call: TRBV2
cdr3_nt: TGTGCCAGCACCGGGACAACCCTCTACAATGAGCAGTTCTTC
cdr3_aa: CASTGTTLYNEQFF

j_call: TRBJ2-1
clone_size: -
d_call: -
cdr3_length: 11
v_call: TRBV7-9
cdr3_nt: TGTGCCAGCAGCCCATCTCATGAGCAGTTCTTC
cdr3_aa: CASSPSHEQFF

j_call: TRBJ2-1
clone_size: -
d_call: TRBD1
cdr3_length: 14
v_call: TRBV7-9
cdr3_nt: TGTGCCAGCAGCTTACAGGGGGTATACAATGAGCAGTTCTTC
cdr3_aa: CASSLQGVYNEQFF

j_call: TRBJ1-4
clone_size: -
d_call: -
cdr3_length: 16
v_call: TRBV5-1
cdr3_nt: TGCGCCAGCAGTCTGGCGTCGGCCAGGGGAGTCGAAAAACTGTTTTTT
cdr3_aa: CASSLASARGVEKLFF

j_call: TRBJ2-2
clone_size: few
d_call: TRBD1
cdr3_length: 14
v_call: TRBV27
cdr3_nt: TGTGCCAGCAGTCTACAGGGGTCCCCCGGGGAGCTGTTTTTT
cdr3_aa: CASSLQGSPGELFF

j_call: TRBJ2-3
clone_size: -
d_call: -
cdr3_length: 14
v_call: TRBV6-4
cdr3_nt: TGTGCCAGCAGTGCCTCCAGTAACACAGATACGCAGTATTTT
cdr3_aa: CASSASSNTDTQYF

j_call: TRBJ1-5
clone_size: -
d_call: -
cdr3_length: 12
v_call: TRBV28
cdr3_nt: TGTGCCAGCAGTTTCAGCGGTCAGCCCCAGCATTTT
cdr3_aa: CASSFSGQPQHF

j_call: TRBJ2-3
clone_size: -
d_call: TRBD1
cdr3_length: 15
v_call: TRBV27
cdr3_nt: TGTGCCAGCAGTTTTTGGCAGGGGGGCACAGATACGCAGTATTTT
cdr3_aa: CASSFWQGGTDTQYF

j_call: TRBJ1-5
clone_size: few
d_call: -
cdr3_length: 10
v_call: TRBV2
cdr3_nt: TGTGCCAGCAAAGGACAAATCCAGCATTTT
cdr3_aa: CASKGQIQHF

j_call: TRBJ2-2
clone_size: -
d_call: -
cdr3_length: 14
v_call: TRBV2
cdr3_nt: TGTGCCAGTGCCCGGGAAAGTAACACCGGGGAGCTGTTTTTT
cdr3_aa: CASARESNTGELFF

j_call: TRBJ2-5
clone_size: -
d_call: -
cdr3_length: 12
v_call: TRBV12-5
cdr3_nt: TGTGCTAGTGGTTTCCTGACGGAGACCCAGTACTTC
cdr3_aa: CASGFLTETQYF

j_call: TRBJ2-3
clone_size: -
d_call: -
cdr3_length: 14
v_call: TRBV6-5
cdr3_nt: TGTGCCAGCAGCCTGGACAGAACCACAGATACGCAGTATTTT
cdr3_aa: CASSLDRTTDTQYF

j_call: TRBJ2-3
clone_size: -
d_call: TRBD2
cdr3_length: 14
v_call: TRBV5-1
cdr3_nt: TGCGCCAGTCGGGGACTAGCGGGAGGAGATACGCAGTATTTT
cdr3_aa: CASRGLAGGDTQYF

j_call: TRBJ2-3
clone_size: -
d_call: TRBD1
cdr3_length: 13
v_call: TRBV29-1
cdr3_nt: TGCAGCGTTGAAAAGGGGGCGAGAGATACGCAGTATTTT
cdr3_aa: CSVEKGARDTQYF

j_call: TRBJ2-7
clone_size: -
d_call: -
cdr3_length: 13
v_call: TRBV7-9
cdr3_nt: TGTGCCAGCACCCCCTTCCCCGGTTACGAGCAGTACTTC
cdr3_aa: CASTPFPGYEQYF